The entry below describes one T cell receptor beta chain. Antigen: not known. This sample is part of a study of T cell responses to AZD1222 COVID-19 vaccine. Libraries were prepared by immunoSEQ multiplex PCR; TCRdb keeps only in-frame clonotypes and omits some of them. The sample holds 90,000 to 130,000 clones, 87% seen once. The CDR3 runs 14 residues. CDR1 and CDR2 from the germline V gene are ENHRY and SYGVKD. Trimming stripped 2 bases from V and 6 bases from J, with 13 bases between. Study outcomes and limitations: Spike-wide coverage was observed for vaccine-associated CD4 TCRs, with dominant responses at 160-218 and 743-854. Only a handful of AZD1222 recipients, six or seven in all, had baseline seropositivity.

The gene calls are TRBV10-3 and TRBJ1-2; D is undetermined. The material sequenced was peripheral blood, taken on day 0 of AZD1222 vaccination. The clonotype comes from an adult in good health. CDR3 sequence: CAISEVGRAHGYTF. DNA of the CDR3: TGTGCCATCAGTGAGGTAGGGAGGGCCCATGGCTACACCTTC.